This is a list of T cell receptor beta chains from one sample in a study of radiotherapy plus CTLA-4 blockade in lung cancer. Sequenced by immunoSEQ multiplex PCR; TCRdb stores in-frame clones only, minus some. The sample has about 49,000 clones; 70% to 90% are singletons. Sequenced here: peripheral blood, sampled from a patient treated with radiotherapy plus ipilimumab. All receptors derive from a human donor with non-small cell lung cancer whose response to radiotherapy plus ipilimumab could not be evaluated. The CDR3 runs from the conserved cysteine through the conserved F or W.

TRBJ2-5,TRBV28,CASSIQGADAQYF
TRBJ2-5,TRBV6-4,CASSEVRGPQETQYF
TRBJ2-2,TRBV7-2,CASSLFGNRANTGELFF
TRBJ2-6,TRBV6-6,CASSSPGSGANVLTF
TRBJ2-5,TRBV6-6,CASSTTGAEGYF
TRBJ2-1,TRBV18,CASSVRLAGASYNEQFF
TRBJ1-2,TRBV20-1,CSGTEDYGYTF
TRBJ2-2,TRBV27,CASWGAGGTGELFF
TRBJ2-7,TRBV5-1,CASSGDSYEQYF
TRBJ2-2,TRBV19,CASSPDTTGELFF
TRBJ2-3,TRBV4-1,CASSQLAGGTQYF
TRBJ2-1,TRBV7-8,CASSRAGTYNEQFF
TRBJ1-1,TRBV9,CASSRDSFGNTEAFF
TRBJ2-7,TRBV11-2,CASSPGPTSEQYF
TRBJ2-7,TRBV6-1,CASSDYDGAYEQYF
TRBJ2-7,TRBV5-6,CASSSRSDRRYEQYF
TRBJ2-1,TRBV29-1,CSVRDSHWDEQFF
TRBJ1-5,TRBV30,CAWSGQLDQPQHF
TRBJ1-2,TRBV5-1,CASSLEGQGGTFGGYTF
TRBJ2-7,TRBV20-1,CSAGAGYEQYF
TRBJ2-7,TRBV19,CASWGGNEQYF
TRBJ1-4,TRBV5-4,CASSLGPGQGSNEKLFF
TRBJ2-3,TRBV2,CASRGGQGMRGTDTQYF
TRBJ2-3,TRBV7-2,CASSLSRVSTDTQYF
TRBJ1-3,TRBV5-4,CASSPDSLAGNTIYF
TRBJ1-1,TRBV7-6,CASSPGGGGRGTEAFF
TRBJ1-3,TRBV9,CASSAGQSGNTIYF
TRBJ2-1,TRBV9,CASSVGSGTRRDNEQFF
TRBJ2-3,TRBV11-3,CASSLGDITDTQYF
TRBJ1-4,TRBV5-6,CASSLGGRMATNEKLFF
TRBJ2-7,TRBV2,CASRASGAYEQYF
TRBJ1-5,TRBV5-1,CASSLVSGGNQPQHF
TRBJ1-2,TRBV28,CASSLINYGYTF
TRBJ2-3,TRBV11-3,CASSVGTDTQYF
TRBJ2-7,TRBV4-1,CASSQDPSPGGNRLEQYF
TRBJ1-1,TRBV25-1,CASSWDIHTPEAFF
TRBJ1-1,TRBV9,CASSVMEASTEAFF
TRBJ2-5,TRBV19,CASSIGGGPETQYF
TRBJ1-1,TRBV6-1,CASRPQGNTEAFF
TRBJ2-7,TRBV4-1,CASSQDPTAGTEQYF
TRBJ2-2,TRBV5-1,CASSINRGDTGELFF
TRBJ1-6,TRBV5-1,CASSLEGQARGNSPLHF
TRBJ2-2,TRBV19,CASNILGTSGRTGELFF
TRBJ1-1,TRBV29-1,CSVRGQGGGITEAFF
TRBJ2-1,TRBV29-1,CSVGLSYNEQFF
TRBJ2-3,TRBV4-3,CASSQGNTDTQYF
TRBJ2-7,TRBV28,CASSSNDRSYEQYF
TRBJ1-5,TRBV28,CASSLTIKPQHF